A selection of T cell receptor beta chains follows, all from one sample in a study of blood T cell repertoires in COVID-19. Using immunoSEQ multiplex PCR, the repertoire was profiled, and TCRdb retains in-frame clones only, with some absent. This table has over 95,000 clones, 75% to 90% appearing once. What was sequenced was peripheral blood. These receptors originate from a woman aged 60-70 years with COVID-19, enrolled during active disease. The CDR3 runs from the conserved cysteine through the conserved F or W. Each record gives: clone size, J gene, V gene, D gene, CDR3 protein, CDR3 DNA. D genes are given only for firm matches. The size entry is marked missing in some rows and otherwise reads once, few, many or a size class.

.,TRBJ1-2,TRBV30,TRBD1,CAWSVPGQGYGYTF,TGTGCCTGGAGTGTCCCGGGACAGGGTTATGGCTACACCTTC
.,TRBJ2-4,TRBV6-4,TRBD1,CARLCGEGQGLNIQYF,TGTGCCAGGCTGTGTGGAGAGGGACAGGGGTTAAACATTCAGTACTTC
.,TRBJ2-7,TRBV29-1,.,CSVDRLFPGNEQYF,TGCAGCGTTGATCGGCTCTTCCCAGGAAACGAGCAGTACTTC
.,TRBJ1-1,TRBV5-4,.,CASSPRGGKLNTEAFF,TGTGCCAGCAGCCCCCGAGGCGGGAAGTTGAACACTGAAGCTTTCTTT
.,TRBJ2-3,TRBV5-1,TRBD2,CASGLGGSASTDTQYF,TGCGCCAGCGGGCTCGGGGGGTCTGCCAGCACAGATACGCAGTATTTT
.,TRBJ1-3,TRBV11-2,.,CASSLGAAGNTIYF,TGTGCCAGCAGCTTAGGGGCAGCCGGAAACACCATATATTTT
medium-sized,TRBJ2-7,TRBV19,TRBD1,CASSPTGVEIYEQYF,TGTGCCAGTAGCCCAACAGGGGTAGAAATCTACGAGCAGTACTTC
.,TRBJ1-2,TRBV4-1,TRBD1,CASSQGRTGVNYGYTF,TGCGCCAGCAGCCAGGGTAGGACAGGGGTGAACTATGGCTACACCTTC
.,TRBJ2-1,TRBV27,.,CASSRGHPYNEQFF,TGTGCCAGCAGCCGTGGACACCCCTACAATGAGCAGTTCTTC
.,TRBJ1-3,TRBV5-3,TRBD1,CARSLGLGQGAGGNTIYF,TGTGCCAGAAGCTTGGGTCTTGGACAGGGGGCAGGTGGAAACACCATATATTTT
.,TRBJ2-3,TRBV14,.,CASSRRDWRGTDTQYF,TGTGCCAGCAGCCGAAGGGACTGGCGGGGAACAGATACGCAGTATTTT
.,TRBJ2-3,TRBV19,TRBD2,CASSIGTGGGDTQYF,TGTGCCAGTAGTATTGGTACGGGAGGGGGAGATACGCAGTATTTT
.,TRBJ1-1,TRBV7-2,.,CASSNRRGTEAFF,TGTGCCAGCAGTAATCGAAGAGGGACTGAAGCTTTCTTT
.,TRBJ1-4,TRBV2,.,CASRAEATNEKLFF,TGTGCCAGCAGAGCCGAGGCAACTAATGAAAAACTGTTTTTT
.,TRBJ2-5,TRBV7-9,TRBD2,CASRPRTSGQETQYF,TGTGCCAGCAGACCTCGGACTAGCGGGCAAGAGACCCAGTACTTC
.,TRBJ2-7,TRBV11-2,.,CASSSDTSPGLEQYF,TGTGCCAGCAGCTCAGACACTAGCCCCGGCCTCGAGCAGTACTTC
.,TRBJ2-1,TRBV5-1,TRBD2,CASSSALAGGPGESHEQFF,TGCGCCAGCAGCTCCGCCCTAGCGGGGGGGCCGGGAGAGTCCCATGAGCAGTTCTTC
.,TRBJ1-5,TRBV19,TRBD1,CASSPQGGDSNQPQHF,TGTGCCAGTAGTCCACAGGGGGGGGATAGCAATCAGCCCCAGCATTTT
.,TRBJ1-1,TRBV19,.,CASSIMSMNTEAFF,TGTGCCAGTAGTATAATGTCAATGAACACTGAAGCTTTCTTT
.,TRBJ1-2,TRBV9,TRBD1,CASEGDRQRDGYTF,TGTGCCAGCGAAGGGGACAGGCAAAGGGATGGCTACACCTTC
few,TRBJ1-1,TRBV4-1,TRBD1,CASSQDRTGNTEAFF,TGCGCCAGCAGCCAAGATAGGACAGGGAACACTGAAGCTTTCTTT
.,TRBJ1-2,TRBV6-5,.,CASRHDRQYGYTF,TGTGCCAGCAGACACGACAGGCAATATGGCTACACCTTC
.,TRBJ2-7,TRBV13,TRBD2,CASTERVAGGYEQYF,TGTGCCAGCACCGAGAGGGTAGCGGGGGGCTACGAGCAGTACTTC
.,TRBJ2-7,TRBV18,.,CASSTSVDTPYEQYF,TGTGCCAGCTCCACATCGGTCGACACCCCCTACGAGCAGTACTTC
.,TRBJ1-2,TRBV2,TRBD1,CASSPQGDYGYTF,TGTGCCAGCAGTCCTCAGGGGGACTATGGCTACACCTTC
.,TRBJ1-5,TRBV4-2,.,CASSHISGNQPQHF,TGTGCCAGCAGCCATATATCGGGAAATCAGCCCCAGCATTTT
.,TRBJ2-1,TRBV7-3,TRBD1,CASSLNSGQGPPYNEQFF,TGTGCCAGCAGCTTAAATTCCGGACAGGGTCCGCCTTACAATGAGCAGTTCTTC
.,TRBJ2-5,TRBV7-7,TRBD2,CASSLTLAGVQETQYF,TGTGCTAGCAGCCTCACACTAGCGGGGGTCCAAGAGACCCAGTACTTC
.,TRBJ2-7,TRBV27,.,CATAASTGGYEQYF,TGTGCCACTGCGGCTTCGACCGGAGGCTACGAGCAGTACTTC
.,TRBJ2-1,TRBV20-1,.,CSASVQGPYNEQFF,TGCAGTGCTAGTGTGCAGGGCCCTTACAATGAGCAGTTCTTC
.,TRBJ1-5,TRBV7-2,.,CASSFDRINSNQPQHF,TGTGCCAGCAGCTTCGACAGGATCAATAGCAATCAGCCCCAGCATTTT
few,TRBJ1-2,TRBV12-3/TRBV12-4,.,CASSLEGHGYTF,TGTGCCAGCAGTTTAGAGGGACACGGCTACACCTTC
.,TRBJ2-4,TRBV4-2,TRBD2,CASSQETGLAVNIQYF,TGTGCCAGCAGCCAAGAGACGGGACTAGCGGTAAACATTCAGTACTTC
.,TRBJ2-3,TRBV9,TRBD1,CASSVTGQGIGADTQYF,TGTGCCAGCAGCGTTACAGGACAGGGAATAGGCGCAGATACGCAGTATTTT
.,TRBJ2-2,TRBV12-3/TRBV12-4,.,CASSFLGGELFF,TGTGCCAGCAGTTTTCTCGGCGGGGAGCTGTTTTTT
once,TRBJ1-5,TRBV28,.,CASNRVRKSRENQPQHF,TGTGCCAGCAATCGAGTCAGAAAGAGTCGGGAGAATCAGCCCCAGCATTTT
.,TRBJ2-5,TRBV5-4,.,CASSLGLSYGETQYF,TGTGCCAGCAGCTTGGGGCTATCCTACGGGGAGACCCAGTACTTC
.,TRBJ1-5,TRBV7-8,TRBD1,CASSNQAHDRERLPAQHF,TGTGCCAGCAGTAATCAAGCCCACGACAGGGAACGACTTCCGGCCCAGCATTTT
.,TRBJ1-2,TRBV28,TRBD1,CASDRGLENYGYTF,TGTGCCAGCGACAGGGGGCTTGAGAACTATGGCTACACCTTC
.,TRBJ1-2,TRBV6-2/TRBV6-3,.,CASSPPGQLYGYTF,TGTGCCAGCAGCCCGCCGGGACAATTATATGGCTACACCTTC
.,TRBJ1-4,TRBV7-9,TRBD1,CASSGYSRDSATNEKLFF,TGTGCCAGCAGCGGCTACTCCCGGGACAGTGCAACTAATGAAAAACTGTTTTTT
.,TRBJ2-2,TRBV30,.,CAWSSLGYGDTGELFF,TGTGCCTGGAGTTCGCTGGGCTACGGGGACACCGGGGAGCTGTTTTTT
.,TRBJ2-5,TRBV6-5,.,CASTQGTAGIETQYF,TGTGCCAGCACCCAAGGAACGGCGGGGATTGAGACCCAGTACTTC